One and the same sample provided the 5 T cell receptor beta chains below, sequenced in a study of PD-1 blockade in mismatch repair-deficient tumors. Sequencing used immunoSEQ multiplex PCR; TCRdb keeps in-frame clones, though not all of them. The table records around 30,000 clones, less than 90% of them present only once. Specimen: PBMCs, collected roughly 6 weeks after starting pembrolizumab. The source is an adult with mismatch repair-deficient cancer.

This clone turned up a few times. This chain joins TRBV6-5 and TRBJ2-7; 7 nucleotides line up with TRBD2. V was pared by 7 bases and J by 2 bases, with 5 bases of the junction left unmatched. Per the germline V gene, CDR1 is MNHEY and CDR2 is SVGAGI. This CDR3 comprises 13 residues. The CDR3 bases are TGTGCCAGCACCAAGGGGACTACCTACGAGCAGTACTTC. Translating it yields CASTKGTTYEQYF.

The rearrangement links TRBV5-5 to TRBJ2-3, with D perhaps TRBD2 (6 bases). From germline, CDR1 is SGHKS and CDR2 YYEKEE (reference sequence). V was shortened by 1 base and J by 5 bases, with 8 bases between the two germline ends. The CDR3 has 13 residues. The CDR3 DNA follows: TGTGCCAGCAGCTTGTGGGGGGAAGATACGCAGTATTTT. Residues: CASSLWGEDTQYF.

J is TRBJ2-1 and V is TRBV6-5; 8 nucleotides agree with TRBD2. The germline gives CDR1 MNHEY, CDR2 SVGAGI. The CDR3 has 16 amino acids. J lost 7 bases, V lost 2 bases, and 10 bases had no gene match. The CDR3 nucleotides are TGTGCCAGCAGTTACAGGTTTAGCGGGGTACTGAATGAGCAGTTCTTC. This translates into CASSYRFSGVLNEQFF.

The CDR3 spells CASSLEPSSLAGLYF. In DNA, the CDR3 is TGTGCCAGCAGCTTAGAGCCGTCGAGCCTAGCGGGGCTGTACTTC. The chain employs TRBV11-2 and TRBJ2-7, with 9 nucleotides matching TRBD2. V lost 0 bases to trimming and J lost 12 bases; unmatched junction nucleotides: 12. Germline V gives CDR1 SGHAT, CDR2 FQNNGV. The CDR3 extends over 15 amino acids.

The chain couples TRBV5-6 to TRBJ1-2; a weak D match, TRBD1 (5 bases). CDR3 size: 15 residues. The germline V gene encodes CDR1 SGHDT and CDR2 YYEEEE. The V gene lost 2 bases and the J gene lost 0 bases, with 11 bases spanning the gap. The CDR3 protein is CASSFFPTANYGYTF. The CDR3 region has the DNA TGTGCCAGCAGCTTCTTTCCGACAGCTAACTATGGCTACACCTTC.